The rows below give T cell receptor beta chains drawn from one sample of a study of identical twins. TCRdb analysed the 5' RACE reads with MiXCR anew, one entry per CDR3 protein. Of 300,000 to 350,000 distinct CDR3 sequences listed, 12% are singletons. These data were also reused for a study on yellow fever vaccine responses in identical twins.

The sample consisted of CD8+ T cells sorted from blood. These receptors were taken from a woman aged 18-29 years in good health. Each CDR3 is given with its conserved first and last residue. Fields, in order: J gene, V gene, D gene, clone size, CDR3 protein, CDR3 DNA. D genes are given only for firm matches. Clone size appears in some rows only: once, few, many, or a class for an expanded clone.

j_gene: TRBJ2-1; v_gene: TRBV29-1; d_gene: TRBD2; abundance: many; CDR3aa: CSVEDRGLADTSYNEQFF; CDR3nt: TGCAGCGTTGAAGATAGGGGACTAGCGGATACTTCCTACAATGAGCAGTTCTTC
j_gene: TRBJ2-5; v_gene: TRBV20-1; d_gene: .; abundance: many; CDR3aa: CSARGQVGVAGPEETQYF; CDR3nt: TGCAGTGCTAGAGGACAGGTGGGGGTGGCGGGCCCTGAGGAGACCCAGTACTTC
j_gene: TRBJ2-1; v_gene: TRBV7-9; d_gene: .; abundance: .; CDR3aa: CASSFVVDNEQFF; CDR3nt: TGTGCCAGCAGCTTCGTGGTCGACAATGAGCAGTTCTTC
j_gene: TRBJ2-5; v_gene: TRBV2; d_gene: .; abundance: once; CDR3aa: CASSDNRPVTQETQYF; CDR3nt: TGTGCCAGCAGTGATAATCGACCGGTTACCCAAGAGACCCAGTACTTC
j_gene: TRBJ2-3; v_gene: TRBV14; d_gene: .; abundance: once; CDR3aa: CASSGRASRTDTQYF; CDR3nt: TGTGCCAGCAGCGGACGGGCTTCCCGCACAGATACGCAGTATTTT
j_gene: TRBJ2-5; v_gene: TRBV5-1; d_gene: TRBD2; abundance: few; CDR3aa: CASSFVLAKETQYF; CDR3nt: TGCGCCAGCAGCTTTGTACTAGCGAAAGAGACCCAGTACTTC
j_gene: TRBJ2-1; v_gene: TRBV15; d_gene: .; abundance: many; CDR3aa: CATSGGWDPTSYNEQFF; CDR3nt: TGTGCCACCAGCGGGGGATGGGACCCAACATCCTACAATGAGCAGTTCTTC
j_gene: TRBJ2-3; v_gene: TRBV27; d_gene: .; abundance: .; CDR3aa: CASGIGRLLRDTQYF; CDR3nt: TGTGCCAGCGGAATAGGGCGCCTTTTAAGGGATACGCAGTATTTT
j_gene: TRBJ2-5; v_gene: TRBV27; d_gene: .; abundance: .; CDR3aa: CASSRSYQETQYF; CDR3nt: TGTGCCAGCAGTCGGTCGTACCAAGAGACCCAGTACTTC
j_gene: TRBJ2-3; v_gene: TRBV29-1; d_gene: .; abundance: .; CDR3aa: CSVEGTDQPESTDTQYF; CDR3nt: TGCAGCGTTGAAGGGACAGACCAACCAGAGTCCACAGATACGCAGTATTTT
j_gene: TRBJ2-1; v_gene: TRBV11-2; d_gene: TRBD2; abundance: .; CDR3aa: CTSGRGNEQFF; CDR3nt: TGTACTAGCGGGAGGGGGAATGAGCAGTTCTTC
j_gene: TRBJ2-1; v_gene: TRBV19; d_gene: .; abundance: few; CDR3aa: CASSIGSGRSPYNEQFF; CDR3nt: TGTGCCAGTAGTATAGGATCTGGGCGTAGTCCCTACAATGAGCAGTTCTTC
j_gene: TRBJ2-1; v_gene: TRBV2; d_gene: TRBD2; abundance: .; CDR3aa: CASPLAGGQNEQFF; CDR3nt: TGTGCCAGTCCTCTAGCGGGAGGGCAGAATGAGCAGTTCTTC
j_gene: TRBJ2-1; v_gene: TRBV5-1; d_gene: .; abundance: many; CDR3aa: CASSLEDRFQFF; CDR3nt: TGCGCCAGCAGCTTGGAAGACAGGTTTCAGTTCTTC
j_gene: TRBJ2-3; v_gene: TRBV28; d_gene: .; abundance: .; CDR3aa: CASSFTLGPISSTDTQYF; CDR3nt: TGTGCCAGCAGTTTCACCCTCGGTCCTATCTCTAGCACAGATACGCAGTATTTT
j_gene: TRBJ1-5; v_gene: TRBV24-1; d_gene: .; abundance: few; CDR3aa: CATSGDISNQPQHF; CDR3nt: TGTGCCACCAGCGGGGACATTAGCAATCAGCCCCAGCATTTT